This entry is about one TCR beta chain. Its antigen remains undetermined. No clone much larger than this one lies a single base away; base qualities are absent. This specimen comes from a study of blood T cell repertoires in COVID-19 (dated by TCRdb to 2018 to 2021). Describing the broader study: Collaborator samples came from the United States, Italy and Spain and covered acute and convalescent phases of COVID-19. Subjects who had been exposed to COVID-19, were actively infected with it, or had recovered from it provided the deeply sampled blood TCRbeta repertoires that made up the dataset. The material from the prospective study consisted of cDNA or gDNA derived from T cells, B-cell-depleted T cells, or PBMCs. Nearly every sample came with metadata listing a de-identified subject ID, COVID-19 status, age in years and sex. A freely available public database, intended as a resource for researchers studying the immune response to SARS-CoV-2, is where the repertoires were released. Where available, HLA class I and class II types were taken from metadata supplied by the sample provider and were not determined by assay-based typing. The samples were drawn from the first 160 participants of the ongoing ImmuneRACE study and from 1,200 or so subjects provided by 6 global collaborators.

Results the study describes overall, beyond this receptor: Clinical and demographic metadata were provided uncurated, with the amount varying by source and participant.

TCRbeta CDR3 regions were amplified from genomic DNA using the immunoSEQ Assay, a bias-controlled multiplex PCR. The paper's data handling went like this. The number of nucleated cells in each sample was estimated by amplification of reference gene primers within the assay. To quantify the absolute abundance of each unique TCRbeta CDR3 rearrangement, sequence reads were collapsed and filtered. For each sample, productive Simpson clonality was calculated as the square root of Simpson's diversity index over productive rearrangements. As stored in TCRdb, this immuneACCESS dataset retains in-frame rearrangements with V and J assigned. A fraction of the clones does not appear; measured against another copy, unresolved V genes explain less than half of the discrepancy, and the remainder lacks a known reason. V, J and clone size are those of that table, while D and trimming were read from the DNA. A total of some 250,000 clones appear in this sample, roughly 84% of them only once. Under 3.5% of the sample goes to the ten largest clones.

Collaborating institutions collected whole blood in K2EDTA tubes following their own protocols. For TCRbeta analysis, collaborators shipped samples as frozen whole blood, isolated PBMCs, or DNA extracted from either of those sample types. Trimming costs V 0 bases and J 4 bases, and their ends lie 15 bases apart. The CDR3 starts with the cysteine, ends with the phenylalanine, and has 16 residues. Only the CDR3 portion is preserved as DNA: 48 bases, with reading frame beginning at the first base. From a lookup of the germline V gene, CDR1 and CDR2 are SGHRS and YFSETQ. The rearranged segments are TRBV5-1 and TRBJ2-3; the D segment could be TRBD2, given 6 matching bases. Source material: peripheral blood. This sequence was found in a woman aged 18-30 years with acute or convalescent COVID-19. The CDR3 reads CASSLAMAGSADTQYF. The nucleotides read TGCGCCAGCAGCTTGGCCATGGCGGGGTCCGCAGATACGCAGTATTTT.